This TCR beta chain comes out of a study of cytomegalovirus exposure and HLA in healthy donors. Overall study findings and caveats: It emerged from a later analysis that several of the most significant clusters appeared to be linked to common viral pathogens. When analyzed later, the rates of TCR association showed variation by HLA locus, with DRB1 the most and HLA-C the fewest. Later analysis reportedly placed an Asian-associated ancestry cluster below the roughly 600-donor mean in N-insertions.

Germline V gene sequence: CDR1 SNHLY, CDR2 FYNNEI. The CDR3 length is 15 residues. V dropped 1 base and J dropped 4 bases, with 11 bases sitting between them. About this clone itself: Antigen specificity is unknown.

The PCR was carried out with 60 Vbeta primers and 13 Jbeta primers. Assay: immunoSEQ multiplex PCR; the TCRdb copy retains only in-frame clones and omits some. In the table there are around 200,000 clones, around 70% of which are singletons. The chain couples TRBV2 to TRBJ1-5; no firm D call. Specimen: PBMCs. This sequence was found in a man aged 35 to 55 in good health and CMV-seropositive. The CDR3 DNA follows: TGTGCCAGCAGTGAAGGGTTACGGGTAAATCAGCCCCAGCATTTT. It codes for CASSEGLRVNQPQHF.